The T cell receptor beta chain described here comes from a study of blood T cell repertoires in COVID-19. As for the study in general: From T cells, B-cell-depleted T cells, or PBMCs came the material, which was cDNA or gDNA.

Only in-frame clones appear in the TCRdb table, and some are missing; sequencing was by immunoSEQ multiplex PCR. This table has around 110,000 clones, about four fifths appearing once. Germline lookup yields CDR1 LNHDA and CDR2 SQIVND (reference sequence). Trimming cost V 5 bases and J 7 bases, with 12 bases left between them. The CDR3 spans 13 residues. The sample consisted of peripheral blood. This chain links TRBV19 with TRBJ1-5; D not certain. The clonotype comes from a man aged 55 to 70 with active or convalescent COVID-19. The CDR3 region is CASSEEGGQPQHF. CDR3 nucleotides: TGTGCCAGTAGTGAGGAGGGAGGACAGCCCCAGCATTTT.